A single sample is the source of the 18 T cell receptor beta chains below, sequenced in a study of glioma-infiltrating T cells after dendritic cell vaccination. The repertoire was sequenced with immunoSEQ multiplex PCR; TCRdb's copy has only in-frame clones and lacks some. The profile shows under 100,000 clones, roughly 90% of them singletons. Sequenced here: blood, sampled before dendritic cell vaccination. Receptor source: a human donor with glioblastoma.

The chain recombines TRBV5-1 with TRBJ2-3; 8 bases agree with TRBD2. The CDR3 sequence is 19 residues long. J was trimmed by 3 bases and V by 4 bases; bases with no gene match: 19. Germline V lookup: CDR1 SGHRS, CDR2 YFSETQ. CDR3 in DNA: TGCGCCAGCAGCCATCCCTTTCGGGAGGGCCAGGTGCGTACAGATACGCAGTATTTT. As protein: CASSHPFREGQVRTDTQYF.

This chain links TRBV6-1 with TRBJ2-5; D may be TRBD2 (6 bases). Per the germline V gene, CDR1 is MNHNS and CDR2 is SASEGT. V lost 6 bases, J lost 0 bases, and 11 bases lay in between. This CDR3 is 14 amino acids long. CDR3 DNA sequence: TGTGCCAGCAGCGGGACTTTCGACCAAGAGACCCAGTACTTC. Translating gives CASSGTFDQETQYF.

V and J are TRBV21-1 and TRBJ1-2. TRBV21-1 is given as a pseudogene. This CDR3 spans 12 amino acids. The CDR3 nucleotides are TGTGCCAGCGGAGGGTGGGCCTATGGCTACACCTTC. Translation gives CASGGWAYGYTF.

The chain is built from TRBV5-1 and TRBJ2-3; TRBD2 aligns across 10 bases. The length of the CDR3 is 15 residues. Germline lookup yields CDR1 SGHRS and CDR2 YFSETQ. Trimming cost V 4 bases and J 5 bases; bases outside gene matches: 7. The CDR3 region has the DNA TGCGCCAGCAGCCCCAGCGGGGGGGCGGGAGATACGCAGTATTTT. This encodes CASSPSGGAGDTQYF.

The chain joins TRBV6-1 to TRBJ2-5; 9 positions agree with TRBD1. Germline assignment: CDR1 MNHNS and CDR2 SASEGT. The CDR3 length is 15 residues. The J segment lost 9 bases and the V segment lost 5 bases, leaving 13 bases of the junction unmatched. CDR3 nucleotide sequence: TGTGCCAGCAGTACCACCGGGGGGCGACAGGGGGCCCAGTACTTC. Translated: CASSTTGGRQGAQYF.

In regard to this clone: Other DNA sequences in this sample translate to the same CDR3. V gene TRBV5-1 combines with J gene TRBJ2-2, with 7 bases aligning to TRBD1. After removal of 2 bases from V and 5 bases from J, the junction contained 3 bases not matched to a gene. The CDR3 has 14 residues. Germline V CDR1 and CDR2: SGHRS, YFSETQ. CDR3 protein: CASSLDRETGELFF. In DNA, the CDR3 is TGCGCCAGCAGCTTAGACAGGGAGACCGGGGAGCTGTTTTTT. Combining the CDR3 with reference TRBV5-1 and TRBJ2-2 gives the whole variable domain KAGVTQTPRYLIKTRGQQVTLSCSPISGHRSVSWYQQTPGQGLQFLFEYFSETQRNKGNFPGRFSGRQFSNSRSEMNVSTLELGDSALYLCASSLDRETGELFFGEGSRLTVL.

V and J are TRBV5-4 and TRBJ2-2; 12 bases fit TRBD2. V shed 3 bases and J 1 base; nucleotides not matched to a gene: 4. In germline, CDR1 is SGHNT, CDR2 YYREEE (reference sequence). This CDR3 spans 17 amino acids. The CDR3 spells CASSSGLAGMNTGELFF. CDR3 nucleotide sequence: TGTGCCAGCAGCTCCGGACTAGCGGGGATGAACACCGGGGAGCTGTTTTTT.

The chain is built from TRBV19 and TRBJ1-5; D is undetermined. The CDR3 consists of 17 residues. Germline CDR1 reads LNHDA; CDR2 reads SQIVND (reference sequence). V lost 4 bases and J 2 bases, leaving 18 bases between the germline ends. CDR3 loop: CASSTLRTGGGNQPQHF. The CDR3 coding sequence is TGTGCCAGTAGTACACTCCGGACTGGTGGGGGCAATCAGCCCCAGCATTTT.

The rearrangement joins TRBV6-1 to TRBJ2-7, with D possibly being TRBD2 (5 bases). CDR3 size: 14 residues. Germline assignment: CDR1 MNHNS and CDR2 SASEGT. V dropped 6 bases and J dropped 6 bases, with 18 bases sitting between them. DNA of the CDR3: TGTGCCAGCAGACCCACGGCTCCCGAGGGCGAGCAGTACTTC. Residues: CASRPTAPEGEQYF.

This sequence joins TRBV4-1 and TRBJ1-6; 7 nucleotides line up with TRBD1. Per germline, CDR1 MGHRA and CDR2 YSYEKL. CDR3 size: 16 residues. V shed 4 bases and J 9 bases; nucleotides not matched to a gene: 12. CDR3 residues: CASSRGTGAQSSPLHF. Written as DNA, the CDR3 is TGCGCCAGCAGCCGGGGAACAGGGGCGCAAAGTTCACCCCTCCACTTT.

The rearrangement uses TRBV5-6 and TRBJ2-5, with unresolved D. Germline CDR1 is SGHDT and CDR2 is YYEEEE. The CDR3 spans 13 residues. Trimming took 3 bases from V and 4 from J, leaving 10 bases between them. CDR3 nucleotide sequence: TGTGCCAGCAGCTCCGGGTCATCAGAGACCCAGTACTTC. Translated: CASSSGSSETQYF. The whole variable domain, filled in from reference TRBV5-6 and TRBJ2-5, reads DAGVTQSPTHLIKTRGQQVTLRCSPKSGHDTVSWYQQALGQGPQFIFQYYEEEERQRGNFPDRFSGHQFPNYSSELNVNALLLGDSALYLCASSSGSSETQYFGPGTRLLVL.

The V gene is TRBV7-3, the J gene TRBJ2-5; 8 bases fit TRBD2. With 4 bases clipped from V and 5 bases from J, the junction kept 9 bases outside the gene matches. Germline-derived CDR1 and CDR2 are SGHTA and FQGTGA. The CDR3 is 15 amino acids. DNA for the CDR3: TGTGCCAGCAGCTCTGCCGGGGGGGCTGGGGAGACCCAGTACTTC. This sequence encodes CASSSAGGAGETQYF.

This clone was counted a few times. The chain recombines TRBV30 with TRBJ1-1, with TRBD1 matching over 7 bases. The CDR3 loop spans 18 amino acids. Germline V lookup: CDR1 GTSNPN, CDR2 SVGIG (reference sequence). The V and J ends lost 3 bases and 1 base, in that order; junction bases with no gene match: 17. The CDR3 region has the DNA TGTGCCTGGAGAATCGGTGACAGGGCCACGAAGGAGAACACTGAAGCTTTCTTT. Its protein product is CAWRIGDRATKENTEAFF. The full variable domain, rest sourced from reference TRBV30 and TRBJ1-1, is SQTIHQWPATLVQPVGSPLSLECTVEGTSNPNLYWYRQAAGRGLQLLFYSVGIGQISSEVPQNLSASRPQDRQFILSSKKLLLSDSGFYLCAWRIGDRATKENTEAFFGQGTRLTVV.

The J gene is TRBJ2-1, the V gene TRBV27; the match to TRBD1 covers 8 bases. The germline V gene has CDR1 MNHEY and CDR2 SMNVEV (reference sequence). CDR3 size: 14 residues. Trimming took 4 bases from V and 8 from J; bases not matched to a gene: 7. The CDR3: CASSSPTGGDEQFF. The DNA of the CDR3 is TGTGCCAGCAGTTCGCCAACAGGGGGTGATGAGCAGTTCTTC.

The chain recombines TRBV18 with TRBJ1-5; a weak D match, TRBD1 (6 bases). Germline V gene sequence: CDR1 KGHSH, CDR2 LQKENI. V was clipped by 5 bases and J by 2 bases, with 16 bases between them. The CDR3 totals 16 residues. The CDR3 sequence is CASSGRGAGGNQPQHF. The CDR3 DNA reads as TGTGCCAGCTCAGGTCGGGGGGCGGGCGGCAATCAGCCCCAGCATTTT.

This clone was found a few times. V gene TRBV2 combines with J gene TRBJ2-5; 7 nucleotides agree with TRBD1. The CDR3 is 13 residues long. After removal of 8 bases from V and 2 bases from J, the junction contained 5 bases not matched to a gene. Germline loops: CDR1 SNHLY, CDR2 FYNNEI. CDR3: CASATRGQETQYF. The CDR3 nucleotides are TGTGCCAGCGCGACCAGGGGGCAAGAGACCCAGTACTTC. Together with reference TRBV2 and TRBJ2-5, the CDR3 gives the full variable domain: EPEVTQTPSHQVTQMGQEVILRCVPISNHLYFYWYRQILGQKVEFLVSFYNNEISEKSEIFDDQFSVERPDGSNFTLKIRSTKLEDSAMYFCASATRGQETQYFGPGTRLLVL.

The rearrangement links TRBV6-6 to TRBJ2-1; 8 nucleotides agree with TRBD2. CDR1 and CDR2 from the germline V gene are MNHNY and SVGAGI (reference sequence). This CDR3 is built from 14 residues. Trimming removed 5 bases from V and 0 bases from J; junction bases left unmatched: 0. The CDR3 DNA sequence: TGTGCCAGCAGTAGCGGGAGCTCCTACAATGAGCAGTTCTTC. Translated: CASSSGSSYNEQFF.

V usage is TRBV4-2 and J usage is TRBJ2-5, with D unclear. V lost 4 bases and J lost 3, with 12 bases in between. Germline CDR1 and CDR2: LGHNA and YNFKEQ. The CDR3 is made up of 14 amino acids. The CDR3 DNA sequence: TGTGCCAGCAGCCCACAAGCGTCAGAAGAGACCCAGTACTTC. It specifies CASSPQASEETQYF.